This paragraph reports one TCR beta chain. This sample was included in a study of T cell changes during pregnancy in multiple sclerosis. This CDR3 region has 15 residues. The V end lost 0 bases, the J end lost 7 bases, and 13 bases lay between the germline ends. The germline V gene encodes CDR1 MGHRA and CDR2 YSYEKL. Sequencing used immunoSEQ multiplex PCR; TCRdb keeps in-frame clones, though not all of them. The sample yields about 85,000 clones, approximately 91% seen once. This receptor was obtained from a female donor with multiple sclerosis, enrolled in a pregnancy study. The material was peripheral blood, obtained in the first trimester of pregnancy. The chain recombines TRBV4-1 with TRBJ2-1, with D perhaps matching TRBD1 (5 bases). Here the CDR3 DNA reads TGCGCCAGCAGCCAAGAGGCAGGGATAATGAATGAGCAGTTCTTC. Its translation is CASSQEAGIMNEQFF.